The subject of this entry is one T cell receptor (beta chain). The antigen is undetermined. Sequencing used immunoSEQ multiplex PCR; TCRdb keeps in-frame clones, though not all of them. Among around 15,000 clones, about three fifths were seen once, and the ten largest hold 25% to 30%. The V gene lost 4 bases and the J gene lost 6 bases, with 12 bases spanning the gap. This CDR3 spans 13 amino acids. CDR1 SGHVS and CDR2 FNYEAQ come from the germline V gene. This entry belongs to a study of radiation and T cells in renal cell carcinoma. Study-level results: Irradiated tumors held more dominant CDR3 motifs than control tumors. Top tumor clonotypes rose in blood 2 weeks post-radiation, then contracted.

The treatment: 15 Gy SBRT to primary tumor, nephrectomy 4 weeks later. The tumor was a clear cell renal cell carcinoma. The chain couples TRBV7-6 to TRBJ2-5; no clear D. This clonotype was obtained from a woman in her 70s with renal cell carcinoma. The sample consisted of tumor tissue, taken from a patient whose treatment included radiotherapy and nephrectomy. CDR3 bases: TGTGCCAGCAGCTCTAGTCCATGGAAGACCCAGTACTTC. Amino acid sequence: CASSSSPWKTQYF.